Sequencing of this TCR beta chain was carried out in a study of blood T cells in healthy people across ages. Study outcomes and limitations: Unsorted PBMCs blocked a conclusive comparison of naive and antigen-experienced cells. Higher diversity, along with more naive CD4+ cells, distinguished long-lived donors from aged donors. Strong correlation existed between TCR beta diversity and naive T cell percentage. Donor CMV status was unknown, possibly confounding expanded clonotype changes.

Combining a sample-barcoded 5' primer with a J-beta primer mix, a second PCR ran for roughly 6 to 12 cycles. One entry per CDR3 protein results from TCRdb running MiXCR on the 5' RACE reads. The data contain about 1.7 million distinct CDR3 sequences, 28% of them singletons. This clonotype appeared a few times. Its antigen is still unknown. The receptor's source is a woman in her twenties or thirties in good health. Sample: blood.

The CDR3 reads CSARDADKNIQYF. DNA for the CDR3: TGCAGTGCTAGAGATGCGGACAAAAACATTCAGTACTTC. This chain uses TRBV20-1 with TRBJ2-4; D is uncertain. Germline-derived CDR1 and CDR2 are DFQATT and SNEGSKA (reference sequence). The V and J ends lost 0 bases and 3 bases respectively, with 6 bases between them. The CDR3 totals 13 residues.